This T cell receptor (beta chain) was sequenced for a study of cytomegalovirus exposure and HLA in healthy donors. Study-wide results and limits: Other equally common chains were less clonally expanded than HLA-associated TCR beta chains, a later analysis showed.

The PCR was carried out with 60 Vbeta primers and 13 Jbeta primers. The method was immunoSEQ multiplex PCR; TCRdb's version includes in-frame clones alone and lacks a portion of them. The sample lists 120,000 or so clones, about 81% occurring once. This clone was recorded only once. What it binds is not known. The identical CDR3 is also encoded by other nucleotide sequences in the sample. This sequence was found in a woman aged 40 to 50 in good health and CMV-seropositive. Sequencing was carried out using PBMCs.

The CDR3 reads CASSPGQGPYEQYF. In DNA, the CDR3 is TGTGCCAGCAGTCCCGGACAGGGCCCCTACGAGCAGTACTTC. The chain carries TRBV27 and TRBJ2-7, with 8 nucleotides matching TRBD1. Germline V gives CDR1 MNHEY, CDR2 SMNVEV (reference sequence). The ends lost 5 bases at V and 2 bases at J; junction bases unmatched: 5. CDR3 size: 14 residues.